This T cell receptor beta chain was identified in a study of cytomegalovirus exposure and HLA in healthy donors. Overall study findings and caveats: Within an earlier analysis, most TCR beta V segments proved productive either about 90% or about 30% of the time. Indistinguishable V segments such as TRBV6-2 and TRBV6-3 were excluded.

The CDR3 is made up of 16 amino acids. V lost 3 bases and J lost 0, with 14 bases in between. The germline CDR1 and CDR2 sequences are MDHEN and SYDVKM. This clone was detected a few times. The target antigen is unknown. The study sampled nominally healthy donors, though unrecorded immune exposures were likely. Primers included in the PCR were 60 Vbeta and 13 Jbeta primers. The data were produced by immunoSEQ multiplex PCR, yet TCRdb's version contains in-frame clones alone and is incomplete. The sample contains 150,000 to 200,000 clones, more than 9.5% of which appear only once. What was sequenced was PBMCs. The chain recombines TRBV28 with TRBJ1-1; no reliable D call. This sequence originates from a man aged 50-60 years in good health and CMV-seropositive. The CDR3 DNA reads as TGTGCCAGCAGTTTGGCGGGGTTCGGGATGAACACTGAAGCTTTCTTT. Amino acids: CASSLAGFGMNTEAFF.